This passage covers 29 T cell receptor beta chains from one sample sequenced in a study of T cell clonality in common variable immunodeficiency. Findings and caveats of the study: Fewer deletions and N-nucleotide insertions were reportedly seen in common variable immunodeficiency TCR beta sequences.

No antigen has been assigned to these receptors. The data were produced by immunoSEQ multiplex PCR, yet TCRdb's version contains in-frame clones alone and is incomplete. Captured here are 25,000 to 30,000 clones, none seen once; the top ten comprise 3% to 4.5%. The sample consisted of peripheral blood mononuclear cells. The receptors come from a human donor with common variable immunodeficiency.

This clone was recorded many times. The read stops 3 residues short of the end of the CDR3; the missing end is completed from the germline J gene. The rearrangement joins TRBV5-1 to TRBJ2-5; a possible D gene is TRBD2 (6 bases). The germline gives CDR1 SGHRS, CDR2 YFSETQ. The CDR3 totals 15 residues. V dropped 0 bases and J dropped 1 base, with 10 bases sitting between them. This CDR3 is CASSLVGLAQETQYF. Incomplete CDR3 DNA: TGCGCCAGCAGCTTGGTGGGACTGGCCCAAGAGACC.

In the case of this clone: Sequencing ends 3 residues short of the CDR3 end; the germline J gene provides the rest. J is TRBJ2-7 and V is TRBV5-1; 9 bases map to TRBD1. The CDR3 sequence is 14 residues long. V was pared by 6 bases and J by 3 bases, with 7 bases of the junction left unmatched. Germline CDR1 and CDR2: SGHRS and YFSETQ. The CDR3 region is CASKTGTGFYEQYF. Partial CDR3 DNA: TGCGCCAGCAAGACCGGGACAGGGTTCTACGAG.

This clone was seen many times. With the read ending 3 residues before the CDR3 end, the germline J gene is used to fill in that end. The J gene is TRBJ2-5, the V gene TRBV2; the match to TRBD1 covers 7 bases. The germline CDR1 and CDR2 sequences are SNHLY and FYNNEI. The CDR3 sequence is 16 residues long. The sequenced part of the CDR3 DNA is TGTGCCAGCAGTTCTTGGCTTGGGACAGCTGGGAGTACC. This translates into CASSSWLGTAGST. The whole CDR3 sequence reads CASSSWLGTAGSTQYF.

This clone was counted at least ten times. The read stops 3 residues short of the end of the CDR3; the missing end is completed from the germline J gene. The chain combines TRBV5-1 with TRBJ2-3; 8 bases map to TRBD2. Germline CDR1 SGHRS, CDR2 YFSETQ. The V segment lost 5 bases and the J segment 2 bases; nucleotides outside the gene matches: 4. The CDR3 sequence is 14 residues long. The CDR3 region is CASSWTSFTDTQYF. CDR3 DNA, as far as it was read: TGCGCCAGCAGTTGGACTAGCTTCACAGATACG.

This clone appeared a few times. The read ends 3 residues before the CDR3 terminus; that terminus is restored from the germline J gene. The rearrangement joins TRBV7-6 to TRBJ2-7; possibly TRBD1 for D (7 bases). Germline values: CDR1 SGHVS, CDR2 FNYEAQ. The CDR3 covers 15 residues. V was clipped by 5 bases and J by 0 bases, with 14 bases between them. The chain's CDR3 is CASSPQGGSSYEQYF. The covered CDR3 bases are TGTGCCAGCAGCCCCCAGGGGGGAAGCTCCTACGAG.

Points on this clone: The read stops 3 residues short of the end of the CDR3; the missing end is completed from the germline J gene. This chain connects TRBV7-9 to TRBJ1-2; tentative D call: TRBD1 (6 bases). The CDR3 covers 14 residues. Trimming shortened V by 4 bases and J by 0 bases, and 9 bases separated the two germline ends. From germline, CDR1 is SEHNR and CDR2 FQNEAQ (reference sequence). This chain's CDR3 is CASSYQGPNYGYTF. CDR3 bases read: TGTGCCAGCAGCTATCAGGGGCCTAACTATGGC.

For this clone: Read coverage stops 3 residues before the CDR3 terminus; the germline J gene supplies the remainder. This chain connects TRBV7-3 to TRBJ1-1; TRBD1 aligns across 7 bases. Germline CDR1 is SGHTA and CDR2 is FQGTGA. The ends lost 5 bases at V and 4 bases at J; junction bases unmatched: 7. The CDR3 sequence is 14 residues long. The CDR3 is CASSRQGTATEAFF. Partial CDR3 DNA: TGTGCCAGCAGCCGACAGGGAACGGCCACTGAA. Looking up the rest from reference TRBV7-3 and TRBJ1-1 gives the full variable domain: GAGVSQTPSNKVTEKGKYVELRCDPISGHTALYWYRQSLGQGPEFLIYFQGTGAADDSGLPNDRFFAVRPEGSVSTLKIQRTERGDSAVYLCASSRQGTATEAFFGQGTRLTVV.

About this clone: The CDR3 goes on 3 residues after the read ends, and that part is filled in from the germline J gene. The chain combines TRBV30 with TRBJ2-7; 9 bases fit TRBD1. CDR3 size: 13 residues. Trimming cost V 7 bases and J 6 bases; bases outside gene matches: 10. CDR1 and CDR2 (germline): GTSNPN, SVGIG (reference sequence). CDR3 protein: CALDGTGLREQYF. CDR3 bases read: TGTGCCTTGGACGGGACAGGGCTTCGCGAG. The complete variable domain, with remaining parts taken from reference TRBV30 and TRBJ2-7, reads SQTIHQWPATLVQPVGSPLSLECTVEGTSNPNLYWYRQAAGRGLQLLFYSVGIGQISSEVPQNLSASRPQDRQFILSSKKLLLSDSGFYLCALDGTGLREQYFGPGTRLTVT.

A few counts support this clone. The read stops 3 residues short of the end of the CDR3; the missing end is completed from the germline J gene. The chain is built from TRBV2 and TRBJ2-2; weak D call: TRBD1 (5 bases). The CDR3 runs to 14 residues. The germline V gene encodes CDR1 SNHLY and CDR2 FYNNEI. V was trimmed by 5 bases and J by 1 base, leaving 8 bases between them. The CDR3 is CASSPQGNTGELFF. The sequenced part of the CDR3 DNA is TGTGCCAGCAGTCCCCAGGGGAACACCGGGGAG. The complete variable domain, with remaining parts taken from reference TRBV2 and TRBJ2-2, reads EPEVTQTPSHQVTQMGQEVILRCVPISNHLYFYWYRQILGQKVEFLVSFYNNEISEKSEIFDDQFSVERPDGSNFTLKIRSTKLEDSAMYFCASSPQGNTGELFFGEGSRLTVL.

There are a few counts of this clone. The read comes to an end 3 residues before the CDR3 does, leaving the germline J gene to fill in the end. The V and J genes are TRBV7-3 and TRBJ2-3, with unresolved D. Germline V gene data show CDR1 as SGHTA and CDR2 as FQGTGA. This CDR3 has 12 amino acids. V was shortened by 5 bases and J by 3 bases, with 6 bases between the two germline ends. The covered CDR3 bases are TGTGCCAGCAGCCACGGGACAGATACG. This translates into CASSHGTDT. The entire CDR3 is CASSHGTDTQYF.

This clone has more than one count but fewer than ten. The CDR3 DNA, read in part, is TGTGCCAGCAAAAAAGCAGGGGGAAGCAGCAACACTGAA. Protein: CASKKAGGSSNTE. The full CDR3 protein reads CASKKAGGSSNTEAFF. The chain recombines TRBV2 with TRBJ1-1, with 7 positions matching TRBD1. The read ends 3 residues before the CDR3 terminus; that terminus is restored from the germline J gene. The CDR3 extends over 16 amino acids. Germline V gene sequence: CDR1 SNHLY, CDR2 FYNNEI. The junction had 13 bases not matched to a gene; V was cut back by 7 bases and J by 2 bases.

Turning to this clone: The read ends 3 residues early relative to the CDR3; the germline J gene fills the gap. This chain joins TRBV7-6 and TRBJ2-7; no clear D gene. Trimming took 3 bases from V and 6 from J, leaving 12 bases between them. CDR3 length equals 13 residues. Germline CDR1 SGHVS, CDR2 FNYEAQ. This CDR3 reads CASSFVLAGEQYF. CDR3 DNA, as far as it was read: TGTGCCAGCAGCTTCGTCTTAGCTGGCGAG.

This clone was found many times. The DNA read from the CDR3 is TGCAGTGCTGGGGTCGGGACAGGGAGCAATCAGCCC. Its translation is CSAGVGTGSNQP. The complete CDR3 reads CSAGVGTGSNQPQHF. The rearrangement links TRBV20-1 to TRBJ1-5; TRBD1 matches 9 bases. The CDR3 is cut off 3 residues early in the read; its end comes from the germline J gene. CDR1 is DFQATT, CDR2 SNEGSKA, per germline (reference sequence). V shed 5 bases, J shed 1 base, and the junction held 6 bases outside the gene matches. The CDR3 is 15 amino acids.

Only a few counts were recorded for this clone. The CDR3 DNA, read in part, is TGTGCCAGCAGCGTGGGACAGGGGGTTTATAATGAG. Encoded protein: CASSVGQGVYNE. The full CDR3 is CASSVGQGVYNEQFF. The rearrangement joins TRBV7-3 to TRBJ2-1, with 11 positions matching TRBD1. The sequence runs out 3 residues before the end of the CDR3; the remainder is reconstructed from the germline J gene. Per the germline V gene, CDR1 is SGHTA and CDR2 is FQGTGA. This CDR3 has 15 residues. The V gene end was trimmed by 5 bases and the J gene end by 7 bases; junction bases not matched to a gene: 7. The whole variable domain, filled in from reference TRBV7-3 and TRBJ2-1, reads GAGVSQTPSNKVTEKGKYVELRCDPISGHTALYWYRQSLGQGPEFLIYFQGTGAADDSGLPNDRFFAVRPEGSVSTLKIQRTERGDSAVYLCASSVGQGVYNEQFFGPGTRLTVL.

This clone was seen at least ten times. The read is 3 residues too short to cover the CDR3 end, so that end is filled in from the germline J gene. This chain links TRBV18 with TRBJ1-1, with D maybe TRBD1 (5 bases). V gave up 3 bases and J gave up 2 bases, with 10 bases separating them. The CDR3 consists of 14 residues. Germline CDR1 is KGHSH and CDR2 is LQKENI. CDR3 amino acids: CASSPAGLNTEAFF. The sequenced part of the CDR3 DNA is TGTGCCAGCTCACCGGCAGGGCTAAACACTGAA.

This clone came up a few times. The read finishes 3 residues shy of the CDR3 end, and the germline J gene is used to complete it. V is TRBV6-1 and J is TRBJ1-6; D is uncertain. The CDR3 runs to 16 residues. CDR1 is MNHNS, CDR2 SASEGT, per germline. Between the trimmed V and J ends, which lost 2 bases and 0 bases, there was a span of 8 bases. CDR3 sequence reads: CASSEPASSYNSPLHF. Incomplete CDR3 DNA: TGTGCCAGCAGTGAACCTGCTAGCTCCTATAATTCACCC.

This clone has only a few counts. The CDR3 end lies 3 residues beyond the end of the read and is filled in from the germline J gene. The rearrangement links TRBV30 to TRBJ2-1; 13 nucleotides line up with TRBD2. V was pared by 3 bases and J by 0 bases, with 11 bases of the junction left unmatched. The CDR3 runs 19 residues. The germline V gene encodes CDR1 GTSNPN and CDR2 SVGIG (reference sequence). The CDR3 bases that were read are TGTGCCTGGAGGGGCCCGGGACTAGCGGGACCGAGCTCCTACAATGAG. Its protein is CAWRGPGLAGPSSYNE. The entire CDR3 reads CAWRGPGLAGPSSYNEQFF. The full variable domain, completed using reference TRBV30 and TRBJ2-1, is SQTIHQWPATLVQPVGSPLSLECTVEGTSNPNLYWYRQAAGRGLQLLFYSVGIGQISSEVPQNLSASRPQDRQFILSSKKLLLSDSGFYLCAWRGPGLAGPSSYNEQFFGPGTRLTVL.

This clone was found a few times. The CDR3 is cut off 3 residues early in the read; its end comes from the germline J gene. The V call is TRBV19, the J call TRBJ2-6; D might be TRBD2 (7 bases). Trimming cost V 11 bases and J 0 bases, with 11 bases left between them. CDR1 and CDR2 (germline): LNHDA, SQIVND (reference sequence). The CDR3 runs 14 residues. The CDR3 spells CAVGGDSGANVLTF. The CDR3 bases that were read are TGTGCCGTAGGGGGGGACTCTGGGGCCAACGTC. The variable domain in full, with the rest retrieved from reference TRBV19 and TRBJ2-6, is DGGITQSPKYLFRKEGQNVTLSCEQNLNHDAMYWYRQDPGQGLRLIYYSQIVNDFQKGDIAEGYSVSREKKESFPLTVTSAQKNPTAFYLCAVGGDSGANVLTFGAGSRLTVL.

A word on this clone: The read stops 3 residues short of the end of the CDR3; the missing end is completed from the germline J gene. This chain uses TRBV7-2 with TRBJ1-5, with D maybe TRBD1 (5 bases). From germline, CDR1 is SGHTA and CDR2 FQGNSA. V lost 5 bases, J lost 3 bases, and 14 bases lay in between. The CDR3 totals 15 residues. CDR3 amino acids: CASSQGRGDNQPQHF. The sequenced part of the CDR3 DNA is TGTGCCAGCAGCCAAGGGAGGGGCGACAATCAGCCC.

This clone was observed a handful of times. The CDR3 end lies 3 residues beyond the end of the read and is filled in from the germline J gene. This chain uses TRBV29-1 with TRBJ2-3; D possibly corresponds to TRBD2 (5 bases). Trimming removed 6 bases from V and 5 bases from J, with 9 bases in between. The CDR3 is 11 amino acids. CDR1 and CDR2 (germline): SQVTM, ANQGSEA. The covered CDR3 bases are TGCAGCGTCGACCGGGGAGATACG. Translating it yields CSVDRGDT. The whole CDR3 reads CSVDRGDTQYF.

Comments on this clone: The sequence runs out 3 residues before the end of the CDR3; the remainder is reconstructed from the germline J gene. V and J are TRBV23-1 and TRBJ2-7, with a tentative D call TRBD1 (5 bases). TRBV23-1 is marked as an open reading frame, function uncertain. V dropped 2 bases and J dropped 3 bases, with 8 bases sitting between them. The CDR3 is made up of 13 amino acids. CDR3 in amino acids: CASSQGQGYEQYF. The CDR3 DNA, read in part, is TGCGCCAGCAGTCAAGGGCAGGGCTACGAG.

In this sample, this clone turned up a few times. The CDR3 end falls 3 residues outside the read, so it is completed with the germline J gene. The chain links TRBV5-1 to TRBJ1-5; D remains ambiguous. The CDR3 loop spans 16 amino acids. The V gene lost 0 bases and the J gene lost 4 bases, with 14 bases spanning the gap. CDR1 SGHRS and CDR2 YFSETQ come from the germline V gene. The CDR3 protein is CASSLVTRGSNQPQHF. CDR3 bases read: TGCGCCAGCAGCTTGGTTACTCGCGGGTCGAATCAGCCC.

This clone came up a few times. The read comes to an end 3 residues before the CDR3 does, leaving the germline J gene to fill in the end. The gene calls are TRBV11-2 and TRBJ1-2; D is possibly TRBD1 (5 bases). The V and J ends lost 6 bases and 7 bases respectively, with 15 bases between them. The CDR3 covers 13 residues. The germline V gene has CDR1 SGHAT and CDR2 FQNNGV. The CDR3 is CASSRDLISGYTF. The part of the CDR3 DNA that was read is TGTGCCAGCAGTCGGGACTTAATAAGTGGC. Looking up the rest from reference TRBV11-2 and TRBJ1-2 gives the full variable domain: EAGVAQSPRYKIIEKRQSVAFWCNPISGHATLYWYQQILGQGPKLLIQFQNNGVVDDSQLPKDRFSAERLKGVDSTLKIQPAKLEDSAVYLCASSRDLISGYTFGSGTRLTVV.

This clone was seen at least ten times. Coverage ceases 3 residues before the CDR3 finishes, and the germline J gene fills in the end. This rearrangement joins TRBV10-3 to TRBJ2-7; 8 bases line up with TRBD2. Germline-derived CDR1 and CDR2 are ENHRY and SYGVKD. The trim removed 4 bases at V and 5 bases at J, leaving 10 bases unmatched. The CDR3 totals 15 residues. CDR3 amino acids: CAISAPLAGTHEQYF. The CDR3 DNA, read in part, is TGTGCCATCAGTGCTCCATTAGCGGGAACCCACGAG.

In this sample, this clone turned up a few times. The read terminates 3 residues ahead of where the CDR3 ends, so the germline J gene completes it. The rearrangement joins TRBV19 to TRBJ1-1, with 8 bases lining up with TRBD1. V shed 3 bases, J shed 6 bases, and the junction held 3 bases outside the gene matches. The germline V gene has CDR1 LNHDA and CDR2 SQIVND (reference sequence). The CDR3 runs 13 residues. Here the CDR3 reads CASSIWTGPEAFF. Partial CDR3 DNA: TGTGCCAGTAGTATTTGGACAGGGCCTGAA. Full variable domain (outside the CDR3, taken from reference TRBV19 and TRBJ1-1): DGGITQSPKYLFRKEGQNVTLSCEQNLNHDAMYWYRQDPGQGLRLIYYSQIVNDFQKGDIAEGYSVSREKKESFPLTVTSAQKNPTAFYLCASSIWTGPEAFFGQGTRLTVV.

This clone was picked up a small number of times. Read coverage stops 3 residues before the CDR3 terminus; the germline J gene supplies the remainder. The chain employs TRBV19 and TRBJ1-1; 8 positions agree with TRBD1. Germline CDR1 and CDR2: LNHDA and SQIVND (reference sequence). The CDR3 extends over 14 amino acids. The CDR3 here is CASSIAGGQGVAFF. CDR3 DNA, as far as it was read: TGTGCCAGTAGTATAGCTGGCGGACAGGGTGTG.

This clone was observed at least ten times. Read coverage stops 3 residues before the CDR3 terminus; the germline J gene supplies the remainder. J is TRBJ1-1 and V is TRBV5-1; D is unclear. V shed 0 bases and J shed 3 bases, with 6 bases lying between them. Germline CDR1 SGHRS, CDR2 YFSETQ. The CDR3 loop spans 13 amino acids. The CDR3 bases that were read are TGCGCCAGCAGCTTGGAATCTTACACTGAA. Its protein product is CASSLESYTE. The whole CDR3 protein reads CASSLESYTEAFF. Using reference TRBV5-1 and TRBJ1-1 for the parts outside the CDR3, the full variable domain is KAGVTQTPRYLIKTRGQQVTLSCSPISGHRSVSWYQQTPGQGLQFLFEYFSETQRNKGNFPGRFSGRQFSNSRSEMNVSTLELGDSALYLCASSLESYTEAFFGQGTRLTVV.

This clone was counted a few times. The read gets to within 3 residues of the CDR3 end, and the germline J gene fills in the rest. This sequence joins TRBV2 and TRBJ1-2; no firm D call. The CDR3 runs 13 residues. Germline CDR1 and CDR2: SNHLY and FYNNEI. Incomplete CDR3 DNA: TGTGCCAGCAGTGAAGGGTCCACGGGGGGC. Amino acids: CASSEGSTGG. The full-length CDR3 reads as CASSEGSTGGYTF. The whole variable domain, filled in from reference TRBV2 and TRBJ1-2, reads EPEVTQTPSHQVTQMGQEVILRCVPISNHLYFYWYRQILGQKVEFLVSFYNNEISEKSEIFDDQFSVERPDGSNFTLKIRSTKLEDSAMYFCASSEGSTGGYTFGSGTRLTVV.

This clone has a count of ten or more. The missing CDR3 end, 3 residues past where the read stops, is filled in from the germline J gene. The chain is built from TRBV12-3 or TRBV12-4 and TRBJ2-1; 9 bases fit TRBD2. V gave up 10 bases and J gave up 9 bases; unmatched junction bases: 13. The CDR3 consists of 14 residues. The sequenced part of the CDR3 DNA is TGTGCCACCGGCCAGTTAGCGGGAGCGGGTGAG. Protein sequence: CATGQLAGAGE. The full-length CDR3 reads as CATGQLAGAGEQFF.